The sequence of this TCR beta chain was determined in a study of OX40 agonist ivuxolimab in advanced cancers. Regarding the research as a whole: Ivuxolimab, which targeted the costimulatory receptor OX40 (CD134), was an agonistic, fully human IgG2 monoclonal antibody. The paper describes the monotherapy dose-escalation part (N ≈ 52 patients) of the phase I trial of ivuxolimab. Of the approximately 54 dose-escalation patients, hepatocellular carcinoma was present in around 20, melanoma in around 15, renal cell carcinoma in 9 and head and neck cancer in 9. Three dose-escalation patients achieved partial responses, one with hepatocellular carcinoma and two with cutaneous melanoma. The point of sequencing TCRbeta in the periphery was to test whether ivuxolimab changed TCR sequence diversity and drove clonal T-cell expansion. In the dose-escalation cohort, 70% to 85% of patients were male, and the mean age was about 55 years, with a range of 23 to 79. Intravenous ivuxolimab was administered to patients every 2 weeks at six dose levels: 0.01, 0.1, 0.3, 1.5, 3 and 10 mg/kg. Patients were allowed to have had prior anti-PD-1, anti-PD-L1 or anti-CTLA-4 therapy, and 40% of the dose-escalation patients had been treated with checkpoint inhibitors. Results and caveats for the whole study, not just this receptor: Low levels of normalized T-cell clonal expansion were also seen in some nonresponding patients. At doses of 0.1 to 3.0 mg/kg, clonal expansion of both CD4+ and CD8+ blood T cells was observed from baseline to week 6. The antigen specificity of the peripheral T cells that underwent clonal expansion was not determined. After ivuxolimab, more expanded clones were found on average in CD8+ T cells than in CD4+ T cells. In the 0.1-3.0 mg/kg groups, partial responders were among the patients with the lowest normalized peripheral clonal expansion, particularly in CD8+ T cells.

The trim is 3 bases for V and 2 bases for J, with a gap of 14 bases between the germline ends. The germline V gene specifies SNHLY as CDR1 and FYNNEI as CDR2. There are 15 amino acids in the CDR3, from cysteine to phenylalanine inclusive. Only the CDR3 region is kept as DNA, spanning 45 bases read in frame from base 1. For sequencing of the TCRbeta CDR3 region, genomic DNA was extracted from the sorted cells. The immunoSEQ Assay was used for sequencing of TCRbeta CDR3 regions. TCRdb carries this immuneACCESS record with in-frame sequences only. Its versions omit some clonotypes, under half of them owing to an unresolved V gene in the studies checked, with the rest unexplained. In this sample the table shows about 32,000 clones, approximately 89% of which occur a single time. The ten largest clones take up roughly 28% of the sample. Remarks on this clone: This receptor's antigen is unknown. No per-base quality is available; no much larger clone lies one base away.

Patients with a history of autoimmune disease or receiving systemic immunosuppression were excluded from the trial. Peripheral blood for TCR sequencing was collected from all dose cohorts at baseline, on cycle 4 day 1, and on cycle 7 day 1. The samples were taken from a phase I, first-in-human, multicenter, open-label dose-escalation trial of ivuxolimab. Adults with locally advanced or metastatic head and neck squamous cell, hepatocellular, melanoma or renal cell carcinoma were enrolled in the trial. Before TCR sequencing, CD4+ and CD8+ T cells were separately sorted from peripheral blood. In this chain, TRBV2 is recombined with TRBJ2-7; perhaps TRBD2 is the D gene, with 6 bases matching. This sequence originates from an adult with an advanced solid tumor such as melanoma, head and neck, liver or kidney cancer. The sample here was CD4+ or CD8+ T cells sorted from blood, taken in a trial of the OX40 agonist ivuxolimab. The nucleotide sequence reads TGTGCCAGCAGTGAGGGAACTAGCTTGACCTACGAGCAGTACTTC. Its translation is CASSEGTSLTYEQYF.